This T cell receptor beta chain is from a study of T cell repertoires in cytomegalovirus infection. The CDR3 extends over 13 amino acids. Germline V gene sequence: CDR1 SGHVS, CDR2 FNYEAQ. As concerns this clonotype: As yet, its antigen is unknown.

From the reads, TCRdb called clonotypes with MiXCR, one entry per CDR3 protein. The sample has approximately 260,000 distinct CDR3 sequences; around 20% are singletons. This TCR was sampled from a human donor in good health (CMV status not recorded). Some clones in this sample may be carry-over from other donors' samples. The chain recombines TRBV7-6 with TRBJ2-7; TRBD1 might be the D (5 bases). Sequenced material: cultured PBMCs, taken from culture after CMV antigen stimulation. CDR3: CAGVGPNSYEQYF. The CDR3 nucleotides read TGTGCAGGGGTAGGTCCCAACTCCTACGAGCAGTACTTC.